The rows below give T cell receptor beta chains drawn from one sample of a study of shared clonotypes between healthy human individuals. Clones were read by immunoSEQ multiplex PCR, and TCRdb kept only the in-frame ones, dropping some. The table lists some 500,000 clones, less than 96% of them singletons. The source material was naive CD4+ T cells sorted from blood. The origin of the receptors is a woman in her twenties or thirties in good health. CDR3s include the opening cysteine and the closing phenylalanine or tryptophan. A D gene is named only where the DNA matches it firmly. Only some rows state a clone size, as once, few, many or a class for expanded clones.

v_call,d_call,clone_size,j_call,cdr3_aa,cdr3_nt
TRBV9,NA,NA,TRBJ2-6,CASSGEWGALSGANVLTF,TGTGCCAGCAGCGGAGAATGGGGGGCTTTATCTGGGGCCAACGTCCTGACTTTC
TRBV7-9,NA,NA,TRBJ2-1,CASSQTGSSYNEQFF,TGTGCCAGCAGCCAGACAGGCAGCTCCTACAATGAGCAGTTCTTC
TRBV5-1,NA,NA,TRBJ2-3,CASSAGGGVSTDTQYF,TGCGCCAGCAGCGCGGGCGGCGGGGTCAGCACAGATACGCAGTATTTT
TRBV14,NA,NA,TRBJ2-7,CASSQVLTSEQYF,TGTGCCAGCAGCCAAGTTTTAACCTCCGAGCAGTACTTC
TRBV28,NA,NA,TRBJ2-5,CASSYGEETQYF,TGTGCCAGCAGTTATGGGGAAGAGACCCAGTACTTC
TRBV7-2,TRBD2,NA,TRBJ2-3,CASTTGLAGVDTQYF,TGTGCCAGCACCACGGGACTAGCGGGAGTAGATACGCAGTATTTT
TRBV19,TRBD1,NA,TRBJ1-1,CASSPGEGANMNTEAFF,TGTGCCAGTAGTCCCGGGGAGGGGGCAAACATGAACACTGAAGCTTTCTTT
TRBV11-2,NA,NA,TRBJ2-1,CASTEVTPAGTWMANEQFF,TGTGCCAGCACCGAAGTAACCCCGGCCGGGACATGGATGGCCAATGAGCAGTTCTTC
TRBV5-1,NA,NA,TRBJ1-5,CASSLGGSNQPQHF,TGCGCCAGCAGCTTAGGGGGTAGCAATCAGCCCCAGCATTTT
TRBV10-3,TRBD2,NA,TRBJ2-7,CAIGRTSGDYEQYF,TGTGCCATCGGGCGGACTAGCGGAGACTACGAGCAGTACTTC
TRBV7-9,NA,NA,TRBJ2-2,CASSMDLSTGELFF,TGTGCCAGCAGCATGGACTTAAGCACCGGGGAGCTGTTTTTT
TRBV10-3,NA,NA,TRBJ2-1,CAISVGGRVDEQFF,TGTGCCATCAGTGTCGGCGGCAGGGTGGATGAGCAGTTCTTC
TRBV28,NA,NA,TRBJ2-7,CASSFVGALGRESSYEQYF,TGTGCCAGCAGTTTCGTCGGGGCTCTGGGCAGGGAAAGCTCCTACGAGCAGTACTTC
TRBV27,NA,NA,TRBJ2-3,CASSLGGMPSGTDTQYF,TGTGCCAGCAGTTTAGGGGGTATGCCCTCTGGCACAGATACGCAGTATTTT
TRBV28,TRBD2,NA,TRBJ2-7,CASSFPSGRTYEQYF,TGTGCCAGCAGTTTCCCTAGCGGGAGGACCTACGAGCAGTACTTC
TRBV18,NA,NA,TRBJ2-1,CASSPPSYNEQFF,TGTGCCAGCTCCCCCCCGTCCTACAATGAGCAGTTCTTC
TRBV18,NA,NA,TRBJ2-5,CASSLRGKETQYF,TGTGCCAGCTCACTTCGGGGAAAAGAGACCCAGTACTTC
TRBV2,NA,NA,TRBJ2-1,CASMAVAYNEQFF,TGTGCCAGCATGGCGGTAGCCTACAATGAGCAGTTCTTC
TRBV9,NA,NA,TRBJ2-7,CASSVEVGTQQYF,TGTGCCAGCAGCGTAGAAGTAGGGACCCAGCAGTACTTC
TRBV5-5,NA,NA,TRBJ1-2,CASTPRGSNYGYTF,TGTGCCAGCACCCCACGGGGATCTAACTATGGCTACACCTTC
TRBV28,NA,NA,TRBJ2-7,CASSLLATSSYEQYF,TGTGCCAGCAGTTTATTGGCAACTAGCTCCTACGAGCAGTACTTC
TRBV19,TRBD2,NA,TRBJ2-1,CASSSGTSGSGTYNEQFF,TGTGCCAGTAGTTCCGGGACTAGCGGGAGTGGGACCTACAATGAGCAGTTCTTC
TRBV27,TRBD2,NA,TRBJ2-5,CASSYLAGGQETQYF,TGTGCCAGCAGTTATCTAGCGGGAGGGCAAGAGACCCAGTACTTC
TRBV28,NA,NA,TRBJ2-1,CASSFPEFYNEQFF,TGTGCCAGCAGTTTCCCGGAGTTCTACAATGAGCAGTTCTTC
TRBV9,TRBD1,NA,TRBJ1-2,CASSVDSGGQRDGYTF,TGTGCCAGCAGCGTAGACTCGGGGGGACAGAGAGATGGCTACACCTTC
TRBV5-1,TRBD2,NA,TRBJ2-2,CASSLATSGRATGELFF,TGCGCCAGCAGCTTGGCGACTAGCGGGAGGGCGACCGGGGAGCTGTTTTTT
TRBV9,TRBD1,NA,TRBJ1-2,CASSPRTGPNYGYTF,TGTGCCAGCAGCCCCCGGACAGGTCCTAACTATGGCTACACCTTC
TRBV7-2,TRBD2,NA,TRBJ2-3,CASSRTSGRAWDTQYF,TGTGCCAGCAGCAGAACTAGCGGGAGGGCCTGGGATACGCAGTATTTT
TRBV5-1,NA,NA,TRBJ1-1,CASRSGYVNTEAFF,TGCGCCAGCAGGTCAGGGTACGTGAACACTGAAGCTTTCTTT
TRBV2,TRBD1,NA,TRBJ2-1,CASSVPSGQVIDEQFF,TGTGCCAGCAGTGTGCCCTCGGGACAGGTCATCGATGAGCAGTTCTTC
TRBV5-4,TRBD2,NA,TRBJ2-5,CASSLARGSDQETQYF,TGTGCCAGCAGCTTGGCGCGGGGGAGCGACCAAGAGACCCAGTACTTC
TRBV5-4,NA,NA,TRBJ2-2,CASSFGTTNTGELFF,TGTGCCAGCAGCTTCGGCACCACGAACACCGGGGAGCTGTTTTTT
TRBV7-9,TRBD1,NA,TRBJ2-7,CASSLGTGGDYEQYF,TGTGCCAGCAGCTTAGGGACAGGGGGTGATTACGAGCAGTACTTC
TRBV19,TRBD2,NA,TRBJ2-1,CASSSGGSYYNEQFF,TGTGCCAGCAGTTCGGGGGGGAGTTATTACAATGAGCAGTTCTTC
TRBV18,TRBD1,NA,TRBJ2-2,CASSRDRGSNTGELFF,TGTGCCAGCTCACGGGACAGGGGGTCGAACACCGGGGAGCTGTTTTTT
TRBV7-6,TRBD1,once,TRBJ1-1,CASSLVTGANTEAFF,TGTGCCAGCAGCTTAGTAACAGGGGCGAACACTGAAGCTTTCTTT
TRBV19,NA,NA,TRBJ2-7,CASSKNGGTYEQYF,TGTGCCAGTAGTAAAAATGGGGGCACCTACGAGCAGTACTTC
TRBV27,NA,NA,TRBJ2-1,CASSLAGRPNEQFF,TGTGCCAGCAGTTTAGCGGGTAGGCCCAATGAGCAGTTCTTC
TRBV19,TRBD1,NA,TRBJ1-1,CASSLRQGNTEAFF,TGTGCCAGTAGTTTACGACAGGGAAACACTGAAGCTTTCTTT
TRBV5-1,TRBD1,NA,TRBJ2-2,CASSLTSDRDTGELFF,TGCGCCAGCAGCTTGACCTCTGACAGGGACACCGGGGAGCTGTTTTTT
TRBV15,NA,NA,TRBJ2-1,CATSTDHNEQFF,TGTGCCACCAGCACCGACCACAATGAGCAGTTCTTC